This T cell receptor beta chain is drawn from a study of T cell changes during pregnancy in multiple sclerosis. Repertoires were generated with immunoSEQ multiplex PCR, while TCRdb's copy carries only in-frame clones and drops some. The data show more than 10,000 clones, with 88% seen just once and approximately 8.7% held by the top ten. V was cut by 2 bases and J by 4 bases, with 6 bases left in between. Per the germline V gene, CDR1 is MNHEY and CDR2 is SVGAGI. This CDR3 has 13 residues. This TCR derives from a female donor with multiple sclerosis, enrolled in a pregnancy study. The sample consisted of CD8+ T cells from peripheral blood mononuclear cells, taken in the first trimester of pregnancy. V is TRBV6-5 and J is TRBJ1-5; TRBD1 is a possible D gene (5 bases). The DNA for the CDR3 is TGTGCCAGCAGTTACGGGGCGAATCAGCCCCAGCATTTT. Translating it yields CASSYGANQPQHF.